This T cell receptor (beta chain) was documented in a study of blood T cell repertoires in COVID-19 (TCRdb year 2020). Concerning the study at large: The collaborator samples originated in the United States, Italy and Spain and spanned the acute and convalescent phases of COVID-19. Where HLA class I and class II types were available, the types were taken from metadata supplied by the sample provider, not from assay-based typing. Sample metadata almost always included a de-identified subject ID, COVID-19 status, age in years and sex. Samples came from the ongoing ImmuneRACE study (first 160 participants) plus 1,254 subjects from 6 global collaborators. A freely available public database, intended as a resource for researchers studying the immune response to SARS-CoV-2, is where the repertoires were released. The prospective study material was composed of cDNA or gDNA derived from T cells, B-cell-depleted T cells, or PBMCs. Deeply sampled blood TCRbeta repertoires from subjects exposed to, actively infected with, or recovered from COVID-19 were included in the dataset. The full study reports these points: How much clinical and demographic metadata was included differed by source and by participant, and the metadata was provided uncurated.

Concerning this clone: The antigen this receptor binds is unknown. Base quality data are lacking; no much larger clone is found one base away.

At the junction V is shortened by 0 bases and J by 4 bases; bases outside the gene matches: 9. Spanning cysteine to phenylalanine, the CDR3 consists of 17 amino acids. Of the read, only the CDR3 DNA is kept; its 51 bases are in frame from base 1. The germline V gene provides CDR1 SGDLS and CDR2 YYNGEE. Whole blood was collected in K2EDTA tubes by collaborating institutions according to the institutions' own protocols. For TCRbeta analysis, collaborators shipped samples as frozen whole blood, isolated PBMCs, or DNA extracted from either of those sample types. The immunoSEQ Assay, a bias-controlled multiplex PCR, was used to amplify TCRbeta CDR3 regions from genomic DNA. For the original study's pipeline: Within the assay, amplification of reference gene primers was used to estimate how many nucleated cells each sample contained. To quantify the absolute abundance of each unique TCRbeta CDR3 rearrangement, sequence reads were collapsed and filtered. For each sample, productive Simpson clonality was calculated by taking the square root of Simpson's diversity index across productive rearrangements. What TCRdb holds here is the immuneACCESS table cut down to in-frame rearrangements. Part of the clones is not present; checked against another copy, under half of the missing clones reflect an unresolved V gene, and the others are unexplained. V and J calls and clone size are as listed in that table; D and trimming were resolved from the DNA. Within this sample are more than 95,000 clones, with around four fifths of them counted one time only. Just under 25% of the sample comes from the top ten.

The clonotype was recovered from a human donor in a cohort sampled during active COVID-19. The chain links TRBV9 with TRBJ2-1; TRBD2 fits 8 bases in the junction. Sequences were obtained from peripheral blood. CDR3 loop: CASSVAPGLAGYNEQFF. The DNA is as follows: TGTGCCAGCAGCGTAGCCCCAGGGCTAGCGGGTTACAATGAGCAGTTCTTC.